This T cell receptor beta chain derives from a study of response to subunit inactivated influenza vaccine. V dropped 3 bases and J dropped 6 bases, with 9 bases sitting between them. Looked up from germline, CDR1 is MNHEY and CDR2 is SVGEGT. This CDR3 contains 12 residues. TCRdb ran MiXCR on the RT-PCR reads and lists one entry per CDR3 protein. The sample has around 650,000 distinct CDR3 sequences; about 15% are singletons. The sample was PBMCs from blood, taken 12 days after vaccination. The source of this sequence is a man in his forties or fifties who received an inactivated influenza vaccine. This rearrangement joins TRBV6-2 or TRBV6-3 to TRBJ2-7; D could derive from TRBD1 or TRBD2 (6 bases each). The DNA of the CDR3 is TGTGCCAGCAGTTATTGGGGGGCCGAGCAGTACTTC. It is translated as CASSYWGAEQYF.